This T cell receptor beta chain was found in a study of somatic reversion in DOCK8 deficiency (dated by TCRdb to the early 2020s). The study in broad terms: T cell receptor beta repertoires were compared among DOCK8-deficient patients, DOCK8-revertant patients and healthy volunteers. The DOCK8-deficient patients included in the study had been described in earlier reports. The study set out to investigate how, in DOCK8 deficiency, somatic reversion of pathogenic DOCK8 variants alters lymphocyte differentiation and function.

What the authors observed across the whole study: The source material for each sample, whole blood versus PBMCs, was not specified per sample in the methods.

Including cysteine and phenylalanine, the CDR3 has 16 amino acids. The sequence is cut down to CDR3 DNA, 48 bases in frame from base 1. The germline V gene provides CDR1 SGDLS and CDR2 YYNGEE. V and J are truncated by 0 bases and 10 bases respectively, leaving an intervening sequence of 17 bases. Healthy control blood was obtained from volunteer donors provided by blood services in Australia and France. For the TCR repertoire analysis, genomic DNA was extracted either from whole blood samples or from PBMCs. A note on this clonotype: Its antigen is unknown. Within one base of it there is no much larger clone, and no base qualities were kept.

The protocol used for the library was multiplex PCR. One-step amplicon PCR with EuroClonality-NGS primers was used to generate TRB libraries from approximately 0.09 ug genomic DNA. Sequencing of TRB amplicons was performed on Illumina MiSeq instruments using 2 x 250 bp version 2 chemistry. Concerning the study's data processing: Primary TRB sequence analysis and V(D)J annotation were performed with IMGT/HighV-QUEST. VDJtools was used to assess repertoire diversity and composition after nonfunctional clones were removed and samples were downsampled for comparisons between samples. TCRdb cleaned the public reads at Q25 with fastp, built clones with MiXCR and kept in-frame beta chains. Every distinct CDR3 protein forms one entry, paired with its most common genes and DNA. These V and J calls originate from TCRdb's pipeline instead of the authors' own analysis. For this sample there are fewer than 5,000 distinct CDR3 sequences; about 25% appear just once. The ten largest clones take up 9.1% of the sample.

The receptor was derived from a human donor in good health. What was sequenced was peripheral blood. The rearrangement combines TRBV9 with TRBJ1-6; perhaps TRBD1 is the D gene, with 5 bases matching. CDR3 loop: CASSVEETEFASPLHF. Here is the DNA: TGTGCCAGCAGCGTAGAAGAGACAGAGTTCGCATCACCCCTCCACTTT.